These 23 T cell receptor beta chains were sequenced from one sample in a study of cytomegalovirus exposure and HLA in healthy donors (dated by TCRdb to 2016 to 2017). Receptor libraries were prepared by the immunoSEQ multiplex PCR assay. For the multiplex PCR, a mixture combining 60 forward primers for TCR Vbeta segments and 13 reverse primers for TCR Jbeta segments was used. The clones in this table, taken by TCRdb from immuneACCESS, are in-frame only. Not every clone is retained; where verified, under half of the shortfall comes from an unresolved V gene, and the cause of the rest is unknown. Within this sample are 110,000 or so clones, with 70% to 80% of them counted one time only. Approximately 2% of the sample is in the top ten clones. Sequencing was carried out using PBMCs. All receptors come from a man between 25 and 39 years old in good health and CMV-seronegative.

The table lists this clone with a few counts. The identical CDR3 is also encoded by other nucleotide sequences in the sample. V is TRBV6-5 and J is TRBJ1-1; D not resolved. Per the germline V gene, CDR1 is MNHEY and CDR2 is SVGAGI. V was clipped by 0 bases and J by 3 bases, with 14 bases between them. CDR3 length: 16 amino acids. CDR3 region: CASSYSSSGGDTEAFF. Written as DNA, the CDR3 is TGTGCCAGCAGTTACTCGTCCTCAGGAGGCGACACTGAAGCTTTCTTT.

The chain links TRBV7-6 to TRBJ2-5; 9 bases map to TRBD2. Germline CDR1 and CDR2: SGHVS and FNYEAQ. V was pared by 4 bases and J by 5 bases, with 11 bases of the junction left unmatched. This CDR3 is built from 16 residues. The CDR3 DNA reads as TGTGCCAGCAGCTCCCCCGGGGCTAGCGGGGATGAGACCCAGTACTTC. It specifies CASSSPGASGDETQYF.

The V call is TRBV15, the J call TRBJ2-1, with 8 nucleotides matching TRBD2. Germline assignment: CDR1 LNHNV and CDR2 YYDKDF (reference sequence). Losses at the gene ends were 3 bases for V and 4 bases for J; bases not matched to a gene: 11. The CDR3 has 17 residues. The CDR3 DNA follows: TGTGCCACCAGCAGCGCCGGGGGTAGCGGGATTTACAATGAGCAGTTCTTC. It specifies CATSSAGGSGIYNEQFF.

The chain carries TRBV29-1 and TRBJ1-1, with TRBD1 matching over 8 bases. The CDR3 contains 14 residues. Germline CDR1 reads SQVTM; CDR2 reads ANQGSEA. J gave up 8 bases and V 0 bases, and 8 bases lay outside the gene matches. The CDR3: CSVEDKAGGLEAFF. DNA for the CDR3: TGCAGCGTTGAAGATAAGGCAGGGGGCTTGGAAGCTTTCTTT.

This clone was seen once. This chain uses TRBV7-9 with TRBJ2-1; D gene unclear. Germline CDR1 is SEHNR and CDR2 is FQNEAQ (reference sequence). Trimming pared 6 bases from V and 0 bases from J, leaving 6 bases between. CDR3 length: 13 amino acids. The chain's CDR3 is CASSKSSYNEQFF. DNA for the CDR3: TGTGCCAGCAGTAAGAGCTCCTACAATGAGCAGTTCTTC.

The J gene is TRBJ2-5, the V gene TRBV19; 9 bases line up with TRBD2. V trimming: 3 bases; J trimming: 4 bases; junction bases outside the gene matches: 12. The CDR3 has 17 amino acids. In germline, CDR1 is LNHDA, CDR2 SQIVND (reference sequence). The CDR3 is CASSIGLAGTGGETQYF. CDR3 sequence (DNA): TGTGCCAGTAGTATCGGGCTAGCGGGGACTGGGGGAGAGACCCAGTACTTC.

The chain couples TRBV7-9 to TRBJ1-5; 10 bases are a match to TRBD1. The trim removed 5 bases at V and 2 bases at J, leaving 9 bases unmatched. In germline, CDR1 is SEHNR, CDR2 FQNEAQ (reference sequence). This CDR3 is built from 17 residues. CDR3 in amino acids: CASSKSHGTGGNQPQHF. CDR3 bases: TGTGCCAGCAGCAAATCACACGGGACAGGGGGCAATCAGCCCCAGCATTTT.

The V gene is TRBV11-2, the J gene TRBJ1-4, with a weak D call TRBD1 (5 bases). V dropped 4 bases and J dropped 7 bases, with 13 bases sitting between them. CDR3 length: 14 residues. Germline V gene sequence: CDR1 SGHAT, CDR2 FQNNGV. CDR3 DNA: TGTGCCAGCAGCTGGGGCAGGGAAGTTGAAAAACTGTTTTTT. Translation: CASSWGREVEKLFF.

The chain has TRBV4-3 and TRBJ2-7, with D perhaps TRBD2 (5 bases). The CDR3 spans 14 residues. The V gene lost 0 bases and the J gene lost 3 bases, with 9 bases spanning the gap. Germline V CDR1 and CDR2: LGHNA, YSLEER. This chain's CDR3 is CASSQDIRDYEQYF. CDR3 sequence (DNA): TGCGCCAGCAGCCAAGATATACGGGACTACGAGCAGTACTTC.

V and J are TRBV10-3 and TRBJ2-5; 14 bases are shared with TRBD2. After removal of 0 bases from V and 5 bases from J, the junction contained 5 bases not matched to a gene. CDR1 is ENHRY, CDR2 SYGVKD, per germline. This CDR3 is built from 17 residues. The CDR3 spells CAISESTSGRAEETQYF. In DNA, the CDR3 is TGTGCCATCAGTGAGTCGACTAGCGGGAGGGCCGAGGAGACCCAGTACTTC.

The CDR3 is CASSPQGTAEKLFF. CDR3 DNA: TGTGCCAGCTCACCTCAGGGGACGGCTGAAAAACTGTTTTTT. The gene calls are TRBV18 and TRBJ1-4, with a weak D call TRBD1 (6 bases). Trimming left V 3 bases short and J 7 bases short, with 12 bases between. This CDR3 has 14 residues. Germline V lookup: CDR1 KGHSH, CDR2 LQKENI.

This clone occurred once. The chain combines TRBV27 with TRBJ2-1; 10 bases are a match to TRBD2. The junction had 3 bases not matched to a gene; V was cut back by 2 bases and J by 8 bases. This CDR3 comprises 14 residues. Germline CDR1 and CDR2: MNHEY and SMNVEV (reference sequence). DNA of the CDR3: TGTGCCAGCAGTTTAAGAGGGACTAGCGATGAGCAGTTCTTC. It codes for CASSLRGTSDEQFF.

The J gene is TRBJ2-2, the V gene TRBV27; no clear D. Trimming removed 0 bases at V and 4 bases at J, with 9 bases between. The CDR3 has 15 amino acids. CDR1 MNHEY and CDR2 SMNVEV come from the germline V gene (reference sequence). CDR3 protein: CASSLSTAGTGELFF. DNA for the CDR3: TGTGCCAGCAGTTTATCGACGGCAGGCACCGGGGAGCTGTTTTTT.

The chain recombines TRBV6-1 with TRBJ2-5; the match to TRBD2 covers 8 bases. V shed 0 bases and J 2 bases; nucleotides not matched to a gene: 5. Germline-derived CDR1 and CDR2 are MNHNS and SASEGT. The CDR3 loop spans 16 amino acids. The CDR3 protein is CASSEAGIAGQETQYF. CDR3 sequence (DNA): TGTGCCAGCAGTGAAGCGGGAATAGCGGGACAAGAGACCCAGTACTTC.

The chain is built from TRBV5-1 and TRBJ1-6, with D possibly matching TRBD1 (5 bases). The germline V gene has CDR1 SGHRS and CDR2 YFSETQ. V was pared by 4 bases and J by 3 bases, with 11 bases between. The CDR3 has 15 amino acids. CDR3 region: CASSPMGGYNSPLHF. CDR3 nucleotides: TGCGCCAGCAGCCCGATGGGGGGCTATAATTCACCCCTCCACTTT.

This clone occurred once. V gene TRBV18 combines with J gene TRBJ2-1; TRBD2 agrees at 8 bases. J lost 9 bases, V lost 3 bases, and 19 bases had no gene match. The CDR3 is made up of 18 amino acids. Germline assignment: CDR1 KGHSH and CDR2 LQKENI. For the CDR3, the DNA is TGTGCCAGCTCACCCCTGGCGGGAGGCCAGGACAGTTTCGGTGAGCAGTTCTTC. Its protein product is CASSPLAGGQDSFGEQFF.

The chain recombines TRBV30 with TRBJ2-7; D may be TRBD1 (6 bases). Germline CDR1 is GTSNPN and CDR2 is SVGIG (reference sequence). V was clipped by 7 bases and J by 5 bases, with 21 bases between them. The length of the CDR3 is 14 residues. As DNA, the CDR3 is TGTGCCTCCCCGCCAGGGGAGCGCTTCAACGAGCAGTACTTC. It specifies CASPPGERFNEQYF.

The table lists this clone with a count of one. The CDR3 nucleotides read TGTGCCAGCAGCTTGAGACAGAAGGAACAGTACTTC. Encoded protein: CASSLRQKEQYF. V and J are TRBV7-6 and TRBJ2-7, with a weak D call TRBD1 (5 bases). V was clipped by 3 bases and J by 10 bases, with 13 bases between them. CDR3 size: 12 residues. Looked up from germline, CDR1 is SGHVS and CDR2 is FNYEAQ.

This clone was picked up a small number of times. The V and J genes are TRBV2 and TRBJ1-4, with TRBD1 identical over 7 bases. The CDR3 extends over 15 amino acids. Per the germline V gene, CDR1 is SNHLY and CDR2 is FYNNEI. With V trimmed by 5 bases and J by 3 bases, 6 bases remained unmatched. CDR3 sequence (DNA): TGTGCCAGCAGTACCCCCGGGACAGCTAATGAAAAACTGTTTTTT. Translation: CASSTPGTANEKLFF.

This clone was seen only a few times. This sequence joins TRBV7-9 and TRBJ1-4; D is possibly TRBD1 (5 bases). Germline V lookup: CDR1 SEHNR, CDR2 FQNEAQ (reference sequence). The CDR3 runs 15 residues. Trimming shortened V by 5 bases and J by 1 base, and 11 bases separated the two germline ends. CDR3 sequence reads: CASSAPGVTNEKLFF. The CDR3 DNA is TGTGCCAGCAGCGCCCCGGGGGTAACTAATGAAAAACTGTTTTTT.

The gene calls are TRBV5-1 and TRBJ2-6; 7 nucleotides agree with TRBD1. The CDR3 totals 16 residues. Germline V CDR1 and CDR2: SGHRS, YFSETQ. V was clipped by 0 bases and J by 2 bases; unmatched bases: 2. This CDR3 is CASSLAQGAGANVLTF. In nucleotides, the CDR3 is TGCGCCAGCAGCTTGGCTCAGGGGGCTGGGGCCAACGTCCTGACTTTC.

This chain's CDR3 is CASSPAAGVSGANVLTF. The CDR3 nucleotides are TGTGCCAGCAGCCCTGCGGCAGGGGTGAGTGGGGCCAACGTCCTGACTTTC. This chain connects TRBV5-4 to TRBJ2-6; D possibly corresponds to TRBD1 (6 bases). CDR3 size: 17 residues. Trimming shortened V by 4 bases and J by 3 bases, and 17 bases separated the two germline ends. CDR1 and CDR2 from the germline V gene are SGHNT and YYREEE (reference sequence).

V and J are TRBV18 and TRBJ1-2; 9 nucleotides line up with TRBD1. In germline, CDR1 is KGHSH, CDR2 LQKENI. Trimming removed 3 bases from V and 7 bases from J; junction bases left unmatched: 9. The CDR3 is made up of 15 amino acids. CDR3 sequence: CASSPPGQGLLGYTF. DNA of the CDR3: TGTGCCAGCTCACCGCCGGGACAGGGACTCCTTGGCTACACCTTC. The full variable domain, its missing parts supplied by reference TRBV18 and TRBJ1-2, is NAGVMQNPRHLVRRRGQEARLRCSPMKGHSHVYWYRQLPEEGLKFMVYLQKENIIDESGMPKERFSAEFPKEGPSILRIQQVVRGDSAAYFCASSPPGQGLLGYTFGSGTRLTVV.